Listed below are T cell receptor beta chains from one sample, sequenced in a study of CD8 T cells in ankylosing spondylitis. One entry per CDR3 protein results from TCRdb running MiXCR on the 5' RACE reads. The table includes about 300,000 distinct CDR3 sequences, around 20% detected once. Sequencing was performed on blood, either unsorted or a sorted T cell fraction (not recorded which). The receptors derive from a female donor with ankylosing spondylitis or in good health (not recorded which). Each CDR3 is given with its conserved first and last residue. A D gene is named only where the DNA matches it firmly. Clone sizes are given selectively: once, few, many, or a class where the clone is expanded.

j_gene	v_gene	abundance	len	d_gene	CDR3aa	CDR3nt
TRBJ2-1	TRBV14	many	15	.	CASSQRRPVYNEQFF	TGTGCCAGCAGCCAGCGGAGGCCTGTCTACAATGAGCAGTTCTTC
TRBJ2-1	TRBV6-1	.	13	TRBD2	CASSARGDSEQFF	TGTGCCAGCAGTGCCCGGGGGGATAGTGAGCAGTTCTTC
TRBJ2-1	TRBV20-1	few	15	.	CSARVKGFFLCEQFF	TGCAGTGCTAGGGTAAAGGGTTTCTTTTTGTGTGAGCAGTTCTTC
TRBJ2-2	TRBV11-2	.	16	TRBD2	CASSFLAGGLTGELFF	TGTGCCAGCAGCTTTCTAGCGGGGGGACTTACCGGGGAGCTGTTTTTT
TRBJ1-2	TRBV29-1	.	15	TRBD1	CSVEGIRDRDIGYTF	TGCAGCGTTGAAGGTATTAGGGACAGGGATATTGGCTACACCTTC
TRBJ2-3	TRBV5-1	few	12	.	CASSLAPGTQYF	TGCGCCAGCAGCTTGGCTCCGGGGACGCAGTATTTT
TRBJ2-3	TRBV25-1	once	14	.	CASREGPSTDTQYF	TGTGCCAGCAGGGAGGGCCCTAGCACAGATACGCAGTATTTT
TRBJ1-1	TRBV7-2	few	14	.	CASSPHLRNTEAFF	TGTGCCAGCAGCCCCCATTTACGCAACACTGAAGCTTTCTTT
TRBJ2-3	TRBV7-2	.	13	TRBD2	CASSLDAGGAQYF	TGTGCCAGCAGCTTAGATGCGGGAGGGGCGCAGTATTTT
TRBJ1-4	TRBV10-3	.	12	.	CAISEAGEKLFF	TGTGCCATCAGTGAGGCCGGGGAAAAACTGTTTTTT
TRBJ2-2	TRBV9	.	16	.	CASSATGTRNTGELFF	TGTGCCAGCAGCGCAACCGGGACTCGAAACACCGGGGAGCTGTTTTTT
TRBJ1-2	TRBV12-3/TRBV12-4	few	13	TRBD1	CASTGQGNYGYTF	TGTGCCAGCACCGGACAGGGGAACTATGGCTACACCTTC
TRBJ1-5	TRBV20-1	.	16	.	CSARDGGLYSNQPQHF	TGCAGTGCTAGAGATGGCGGTCTCTATAGCAATCAGCCCCAGCATTTT
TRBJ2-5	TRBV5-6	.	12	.	CASLHVGETQYF	TGTGCCAGCCTCCACGTAGGGGAGACCCAGTACTTC